The rows below give T cell receptor beta chains drawn from one sample of a study of human T cells and chemical hapten exposure. One entry per CDR3 protein, called by TCRdb with MiXCR from the RACE reads. Among tens of thousands of distinct CDR3 sequences listed, 10% to 13% were seen once. The sequences come from whole blood, collected in connection with sensitization to the hapten diphenylcyclopropenone (DPC). The receptors were sampled from a woman in her forties or fifties with alopecia areata. Some clones in this sample may be carry-over from other donors' samples. Both conserved end residues are trimmed from each CDR3.

j_call: TRBJ1-1; v_call: TRBV11-2; cdr3_aa: ASSPRQGNTEAF
j_call: TRBJ1-5; v_call: TRBV20-1; cdr3_aa: SARQGAKNQPQH
j_call: TRBJ2-3; v_call: TRBV5-4; cdr3_aa: ASSQVSLGPTDTQY
j_call: TRBJ2-1; v_call: TRBV6-2/TRBV6-3; cdr3_aa: ASSGLAGVVNEQF
j_call: TRBJ1-6; v_call: TRBV14; cdr3_aa: ASSWDRSTSPLH
j_call: TRBJ1-5; v_call: TRBV3-1; cdr3_aa: ASSQAGGQPQH
j_call: TRBJ2-1; v_call: TRBV12-3/TRBV12-4; cdr3_aa: ASSLNRQIYNEQF
j_call: TRBJ2-7; v_call: TRBV29-1; cdr3_aa: SVDNVNEQY
j_call: TRBJ1-6; v_call: TRBV20-1; cdr3_aa: SASTGGSSPLH
j_call: TRBJ2-4; v_call: TRBV28; cdr3_aa: ASRRVPNIQY
j_call: TRBJ2-7; v_call: TRBV20-1; cdr3_aa: SALTGSSYEQY
j_call: TRBJ2-1; v_call: TRBV20-1; cdr3_aa: SARGRGLAGVEQF
j_call: TRBJ2-5; v_call: TRBV7-2; cdr3_aa: ASSTRLAGEGTQY
j_call: TRBJ2-7; v_call: TRBV19; cdr3_aa: ASSSGTGDEQY
j_call: TRBJ1-1; v_call: TRBV20-1; cdr3_aa: SAREGVTEAF
j_call: TRBJ2-5; v_call: TRBV7-9; cdr3_aa: ASSPLGGIGETQY
j_call: TRBJ2-5; v_call: TRBV21-1; cdr3_aa: ASSIPDRGQETQY
j_call: TRBJ2-5; v_call: TRBV7-2; cdr3_aa: ASSFVGTSGFQETQY
j_call: TRBJ2-1; v_call: TRBV19; cdr3_aa: ASSTRGQVKNEQF
j_call: TRBJ2-3; v_call: TRBV10-3; cdr3_aa: AISEGTGDTQY
j_call: TRBJ2-1; v_call: TRBV11-1; cdr3_aa: ASSLAYRGEQF
j_call: TRBJ1-5; v_call: TRBV2; cdr3_aa: ASSGTGGYQPQH
j_call: TRBJ1-6; v_call: TRBV4-2; cdr3_aa: ASSLGTANSPLH
j_call: TRBJ1-5; v_call: TRBV5-1; cdr3_aa: ASSLGLDQPQH
j_call: TRBJ2-2; v_call: TRBV6-2/TRBV6-3; cdr3_aa: ASSYRARGTGELF
j_call: TRBJ2-5; v_call: TRBV20-1; cdr3_aa: SAPLTGPSRETQY
j_call: TRBJ1-1; v_call: TRBV6-2/TRBV6-3; cdr3_aa: ASSYPLAGSPGTEAF
j_call: TRBJ2-7; v_call: TRBV28; cdr3_aa: ASSLFAVSYEQY
j_call: TRBJ2-5; v_call: TRBV20-1; cdr3_aa: SATFQETQY
j_call: TRBJ2-5; v_call: TRBV4-2; cdr3_aa: ASSQEGETQY
j_call: TRBJ2-3; v_call: TRBV10-3; cdr3_aa: AISTTSGRGTDTQY
j_call: TRBJ2-3; v_call: TRBV11-2; cdr3_aa: ASSSPIEDTQY
j_call: TRBJ2-3; v_call: TRBV7-3; cdr3_aa: ASSLSSGSTDTQY
j_call: TRBJ1-2; v_call: TRBV4-3; cdr3_aa: ASSQDRQASGYT
j_call: TRBJ2-1; v_call: TRBV6-2/TRBV6-3; cdr3_aa: ASSYRTSGFYNEQF
j_call: TRBJ1-1; v_call: TRBV29-1; cdr3_aa: SVGEGNTEAF
j_call: TRBJ1-5; v_call: TRBV10-1; cdr3_aa: ASKWNQPQH
j_call: TRBJ1-5; v_call: TRBV6-6; cdr3_aa: ASHRQGNQPQH
j_call: TRBJ2-3; v_call: TRBV5-1; cdr3_aa: ASAKQREVTDTQY
j_call: TRBJ1-5; v_call: TRBV12-3/TRBV12-4; cdr3_aa: ASATGQPQH
j_call: TRBJ2-7; v_call: TRBV7-3; cdr3_aa: ASSLGAGGGYEQY